This TCR beta chain was found in a study of blood T cell repertoires in COVID-19. The repertoire was sequenced with immunoSEQ multiplex PCR; TCRdb's copy has only in-frame clones and lacks some. In the table there are about 140,000 clones, 80% to 85% of which are singletons. V was pared by 2 bases and J by 5 bases, with 12 bases between. Germline V gives CDR1 LNHDA, CDR2 SQIVND (reference sequence). CDR3 length: 14 residues. Specimen: peripheral blood. The sequence came from a woman between 55 and 75 years old with active or convalescent COVID-19. V is TRBV19 and J is TRBJ1-2, with D unresolved. The CDR3 DNA reads as TGTGCCAGTAGTATAACGGCCACGGGGTATGGCTACACCTTC. Protein: CASSITATGYGYTF.